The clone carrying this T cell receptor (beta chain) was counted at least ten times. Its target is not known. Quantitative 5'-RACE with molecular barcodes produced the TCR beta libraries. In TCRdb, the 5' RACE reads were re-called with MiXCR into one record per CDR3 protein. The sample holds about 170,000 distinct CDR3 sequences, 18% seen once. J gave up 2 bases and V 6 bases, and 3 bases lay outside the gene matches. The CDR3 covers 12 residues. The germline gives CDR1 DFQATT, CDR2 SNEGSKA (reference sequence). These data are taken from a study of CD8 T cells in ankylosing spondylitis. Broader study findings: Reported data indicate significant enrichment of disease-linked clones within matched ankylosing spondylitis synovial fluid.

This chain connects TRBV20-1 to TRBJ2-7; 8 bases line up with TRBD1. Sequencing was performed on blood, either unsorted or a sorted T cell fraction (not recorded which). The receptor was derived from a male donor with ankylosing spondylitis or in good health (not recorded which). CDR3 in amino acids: CSAPTGAYEQYF. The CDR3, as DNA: TGCAGTGCCCCGACAGGGGCCTACGAGCAGTACTTC.